This T cell receptor beta chain was captured by sequencing in a study of a mutant IDH1 vaccine in newly diagnosed glioma. Study-wide background: There were roughly 60% males and about 38% females among treated patients, whose mean age was about 44 years. Before enrollment, patients got radiotherapy alone, temozolomide alone, or mostly the combination.

This CDR3 region has 15 residues. Deletions cut 3 bases from V and 1 base from J, with 13 bases between. Looked up from germline, CDR1 is SGHNT and CDR2 is YYREEE (reference sequence). Turning to this clone: Its cognate antigen is unknown.

Study-level points and caveats: Pseudoprogression seemingly bore no relation to changes in top peripheral T cell clonotypes.

The method was immunoSEQ multiplex PCR; TCRdb's version includes in-frame clones alone and lacks a portion of them. The sample lists roughly 38,000 clones, roughly 92% occurring once. Time point reported: baseline, week 1 (first vaccination visit). The sample's treatment: pre-vaccination baseline after standard-of-care therapy. The chain combines TRBV5-4 with TRBJ1-1, with D uncertain. The input for sequencing was PBMCs, taken from a glioma patient treated with radiotherapy, temozolomide or both. This sequence originates from a young man with glioma. This chain's CDR3 is CASSWKGGPNTEAFF. As DNA, the CDR3 is TGTGCCAGCAGCTGGAAAGGAGGCCCGAACACTGAAGCTTTCTTT.